This T cell receptor beta chain appears in the sequencing data of a study of T cell responses to AZD1222 COVID-19 vaccine listed by TCRdb under 2021. At the level of the whole study: A total of under 250 trial participants underwent TCR sequencing, of whom about 210 had received two doses of AZD1222 and approximately 26 had received two doses of the MenACWY control vaccine. Trial participants were enrolled by age into subgroups of 18-55, 56-69 and 70-plus years, and about 150, 27 and 61 TCR-sequenced participants, respectively, were included in these subgroups.

With regard to this clone: The antigen this receptor binds is unknown. No base qualities exist here, and no much larger clone lies one base off it.

V is trimmed back by 7 bases and J by 5 bases, and the junction contains 7 bases that no gene match accounts for. From the cysteine through the phenylalanine, the CDR3 covers 13 amino acids. Solely the CDR3 DNA is kept, with 39 bases framed from the first base. In the germline V gene, CDR1 corresponds to SQVTM and CDR2 to ANQGSEA. The time point label here, explained by the study, means: about 28 days (+/-7) after the second vaccine dose. The sample's treatment or condition label is to be understood as: meningococcal conjugate vaccine given as trial control. Vaccinee samples were obtained from the UK trials COV001 and COV002, which included a single-blind randomized controlled phase 2/3 trial of AZD1222 (ChAdOx1 nCoV-19) in healthy adults. For TCRbeta chain sequencing, PBMC samples from trial participants were taken at day 0 and at day 28 after the second dose. Study-level results and caveats: The 56-69-year group was small, and its depth increase did not reach significance, likely because of low power. Vaccine-associated CD4 TCRs spanned the whole spike protein, with dominant responses in regions 160-218 and 743-854. Because no day 14 peak-response samples were available, the repertoires could be characterized only after the peak T cell response. Reportedly, close to half of the unique spike-specific TCRs recognized epitopes lying outside the regions that are mutated in the B.1.351 and B.1.1.7 variants. A significant rise in spike-specific TCR breadth and depth was observed after two AZD1222 doses relative to day 0 and relative to MenACWY recipients. Most participants were white British and females outnumbered males, and the authors suggested that clonal diversity may have been underestimated. Conclusions about previously exposed vaccinees were limited because only a handful of AZD1222 recipients were SARS-CoV-2 seropositive at baseline.

The CDR3 regions of human TCRbeta chains were analyzed by immunosequencing. On the study's bioinformatics: Repertoire TCRs were checked for matches against a reference library of SARS-CoV-2-specific TCRs that had been generated using the MIRA antigen-specificity platform. Breadth was defined as the fraction of unique TCRs that were SARS-CoV-2-associated. Depth was defined as the fraction of total T cells that were SARS-CoV-2-associated. Using the MIRA data, every spike-specific TCR was mapped to the spike region that the TCR reacted to and assigned to either a CD4 or a CD8 class. Log10-transformed breadth and depth values were compared by one-way ANOVA with Sidak's multiple comparisons tests. TCRdb retrieved this table from immuneACCESS and kept in-frame rearrangements only. Not all clones are present; in checked studies, unresolved V genes account for under half, and no reason is known for the remainder. V, J and clone size are those of that table, while D and trimming were read from the DNA. Across this sample there are about 140,000 clones, with roughly 89% seen only once. Jointly, the top ten make up approximately 8% of the sample.

The chain links TRBV29-1 with TRBJ1-1; the central 10 bases match TRBD1. The clonotype originates from an adult who received the MenACWY meningococcal vaccine as a control. The starting material was peripheral blood, obtained 28 days after the second dose of the MenACWY control vaccine. The encoded CDR3 is CSGSGTGVTEAFF. The nucleotide sequence reads TGCAGCGGCTCCGGGACAGGGGTGACTGAAGCTTTCTTT.